Listed here are 22 T cell receptor beta chains from one sample, sequenced in a study of T cell responses to AZD1222 COVID-19 vaccine (TCRdb year 2021). The time point label corresponds to: baseline before first vaccination. The library was made by the immunoSEQ multiplex PCR assay. Not all clones reach the TCRdb copy of this immuneACCESS table, which keeps in-frame sequences only. Checked studies attribute under half of the gap to unresolved V genes and leave the rest unexplained. The sample includes about 99,000 clones, with approximately 94% observed a single time. The ten largest make up roughly an eighth of the sample. The starting material was peripheral blood, obtained on day 0 of AZD1222 vaccination. The receptors here all came from an adult in good health.

J is TRBJ2-3 and V is TRBV3-1 (or the pseudogene TRBV3-2); 16 positions agree with TRBD2. The junction had 8 bases not matched to a gene; V was cut back by 5 bases and J by 3 bases. The CDR3 runs to 18 residues. Germline CDR1 is LGHDT and CDR2 is YNNKEL (reference sequence). The CDR3 sequence is CASSSFGTSGGATDTQYF. DNA for the CDR3: TGTGCCAGCAGCTCTTTCGGGACTAGCGGGGGGGCAACAGATACGCAGTATTTT.

The gene calls are TRBV7-3 and TRBJ1-1; 11 bases match TRBD1. Germline CDR1 is SGHTA and CDR2 is FQGTGA. CDR3 length equals 12 residues. The trim removed 6 bases at V and 10 bases at J, leaving 4 bases unmatched. CDR3 nucleotide sequence: TGTGCCAGCAGTACCGGGACAGGGGGAGCTTTCTTT. Its protein product is CASSTGTGGAFF. The full variable domain, rest sourced from reference TRBV7-3 and TRBJ1-1, is GAGVSQTPSNKVTEKGKYVELRCDPISGHTALYWYRQSLGQGPEFLIYFQGTGAADDSGLPNDRFFAVRPEGSVSTLKIQRTERGDSAVYLCASSTGTGGAFFGQGTRLTVV.

This clone was counted a few times. This sequence joins TRBV7-3 and TRBJ2-2; TRBD2 aligns across 8 bases. The CDR3 is 16 residues long. Trimming cost V 5 bases and J 1 base; bases outside gene matches: 6. Germline-derived CDR1 and CDR2 are SGHTA and FQGTGA. The CDR3: CASSPRGGRNTGELFF. DNA of the CDR3: TGTGCCAGCAGCCCCCGGGGGGGCCGGAACACCGGGGAGCTGTTTTTT.

The V gene is TRBV6-5, the J gene TRBJ1-6, with 7 bases aligning to TRBD1. With V trimmed by 5 bases and J by 7 bases, 8 bases remained unmatched. The germline gives CDR1 MNHEY, CDR2 SVGAGI. The CDR3 is 15 residues long. Here the CDR3 reads CASSPGDRENSPLHF. The CDR3 region has the DNA TGTGCCAGCAGTCCCGGTGACAGGGAAAATTCACCCCTCCACTTT.

This clone came up a few times. This rearrangement joins TRBV19 to TRBJ1-2, with 8 bases fitting TRBD1. CDR1 and CDR2 (germline): LNHDA, SQIVND (reference sequence). Unmatched junction bases numbered 4, after V lost 6 bases and J lost 4 bases. The length of the CDR3 is 13 residues. CDR3 residues: CASSLTGVYGYTF. The CDR3 coding sequence is TGTGCCAGTAGCCTGACAGGGGTCTATGGCTACACCTTC.

The J gene is TRBJ2-3, the V gene TRBV29-1; the D is unclear. Germline V gene lookup returns CDR1 SQVTM and CDR2 ANQGSEA. The CDR3 is 14 residues long. With 3 bases removed from V and 0 bases from J, the gap between germline ends came to 10 bases. CDR3: CSVDLGISTDTQYF. Written as DNA, the CDR3 is TGCAGCGTTGACCTCGGCATTAGCACAGATACGCAGTATTTT.

The J gene is TRBJ2-3, the V gene TRBV6-5; 13 bases are a match to TRBD2. The germline gives CDR1 MNHEY, CDR2 SVGAGI. With 5 bases clipped from V and 11 bases from J, the junction kept 7 bases outside the gene matches. This CDR3 has 14 amino acids. CDR3 DNA sequence: TGTGCCAGCAGTACCGGGACTAGCGGGACTGAGCAGTATTTT. This codes for CASSTGTSGTEQYF.

This rearrangement joins TRBV14 to TRBJ1-4, with 11 bases lining up with TRBD1. Per the germline V gene, CDR1 is SGHDN and CDR2 is FVKESK. The CDR3 has 18 amino acids. After removal of 4 bases from V and 0 bases from J, the junction contained 7 bases not matched to a gene. CDR3: CASSLRTGGASTNEKLFF. CDR3 DNA sequence: TGTGCCAGCAGCCTTCGGACAGGGGGCGCATCAACTAATGAAAAACTGTTTTTT.

This clone appeared a single time. The chain is built from TRBV7-2 and TRBJ1-5, with D maybe TRBD1 (6 bases). The germline V gene encodes CDR1 SGHTA and CDR2 FQGNSA. V was clipped by 4 bases and J by 4 bases, with 8 bases between them. The CDR3 length is 13 residues. The CDR3 loop is CASSSGTNQPQHF. DNA of the CDR3: TGTGCCAGCAGCTCCGGGACAAATCAGCCCCAGCATTTT.

This chain uses TRBV6-6 with TRBJ2-7; D is possibly TRBD1 or TRBD2 (5 bases each). V was trimmed by 4 bases and J by 0 bases, leaving 10 bases between them. The germline V gene has CDR1 MNHNY and CDR2 SVGAGI (reference sequence). This CDR3 has 14 amino acids. CDR3 in amino acids: CASSWDETSYEQYF. The CDR3 nucleotides read TGTGCCAGCAGTTGGGACGAAACCTCCTACGAGCAGTACTTC.

The CDR3, as DNA: TGCGCCAGCAGCTACCTACAGGGTAGTAACACCGGGGAGCTGTTTTTT. Translation gives CASSYLQGSNTGELFF. V is TRBV5-1 and J is TRBJ2-2; weak D call: TRBD1 (6 bases). This CDR3 spans 16 amino acids. V gave up 3 bases and J gave up 2 bases, with 14 bases separating them. CDR1 is SGHRS and CDR2 is YFSETQ in the germline V gene.

This chain uses TRBV11-2 with TRBJ1-1, with 8 nucleotides matching TRBD1. Germline trimming cut 5 bases from V and 4 bases from J; bases unmatched to any gene: 3. CDR1 is SGHAT, CDR2 FQNNGV, per germline. The CDR3 runs 13 residues. CDR3 loop: CASSRDRGTEAFF. The CDR3 DNA reads TGTGCCAGCAGCCGAGACAGGGGCACTGAAGCTTTCTTT.

The chain combines TRBV6-5 with TRBJ2-2, with unresolved D. V shed 0 bases and J shed 6 bases, with 8 bases lying between them. Germline V lookup: CDR1 MNHEY, CDR2 SVGAGI. This CDR3 has 14 amino acids. The CDR3 DNA is TGTGCCAGCAGTTACTCATCCGGGCCCGGGGAGCTGTTTTTT. It codes for CASSYSSGPGELFF.

This sequence joins TRBV19 and TRBJ1-1, with D unresolved. V gave up 4 bases and J gave up 0 bases, with 9 bases separating them. The CDR3 covers 14 residues. Germline V gene data show CDR1 as LNHDA and CDR2 as SQIVND (reference sequence). CDR3 protein: CASSTTELNTEAFF. The DNA for the CDR3 is TGTGCCAGTAGTACGACGGAATTGAACACTGAAGCTTTCTTT. The entire variable domain, with the rest obtained from reference TRBV19 and TRBJ1-1, is as follows: DGGITQSPKYLFRKEGQNVTLSCEQNLNHDAMYWYRQDPGQGLRLIYYSQIVNDFQKGDIAEGYSVSREKKESFPLTVTSAQKNPTAFYLCASSTTELNTEAFFGQGTRLTVV.

This rearrangement joins TRBV5-1 to TRBJ1-1, with D tentatively TRBD1 (6 bases). The CDR3 is 14 residues long. Germline V gene lookup returns CDR1 SGHRS and CDR2 YFSETQ. V lost 1 base to trimming and J lost 1 base, with 8 bases between them. The CDR3 DNA reads TGCGCCAGCAGCTTGTCCAGGGGGAACACTGAAGCTTTCTTT. This sequence encodes CASSLSRGNTEAFF. The variable domain in full, completed from reference TRBV5-1 and TRBJ1-1, reads KAGVTQTPRYLIKTRGQQVTLSCSPISGHRSVSWYQQTPGQGLQFLFEYFSETQRNKGNFPGRFSGRQFSNSRSEMNVSTLELGDSALYLCASSLSRGNTEAFFGQGTRLTVV.

The chain joins TRBV6-5 to TRBJ2-7, with 10 bases matching TRBD1. Germline V CDR1 and CDR2: MNHEY, SVGAGI. The junction had 5 bases not matched to a gene; V was cut back by 7 bases and J by 2 bases. This CDR3 is 14 amino acids long. The CDR3 nucleotides read TGTGCCAGCAACCTAGACAGGGGGCCCTACGAGCAGTACTTC. Translating gives CASNLDRGPYEQYF.

V gene TRBV9 combines with J gene TRBJ2-2; possibly TRBD2 for D (6 bases). V was shortened by 7 bases and J by 4 bases, with 14 bases between the two germline ends. Germline V gene sequence: CDR1 SGDLS, CDR2 YYNGEE. This CDR3 has 14 amino acids. CDR3 DNA: TGTGCCAGCGGCCTACTAGCTGGCACCGGGGAGCTGTTTTTT. It encodes CASGLLAGTGELFF.

The chain uses TRBV20-1 and TRBJ1-4, with D perhaps matching TRBD1 (5 bases). This CDR3 is built from 15 residues. The V end was cut by 3 bases, the J end by 0 bases, with 11 bases between. The V gene's germline CDR1 is DFQATT and CDR2 SNEGSKA (reference sequence). CDR3 sequence reads: CSASQQTATNEKLFF. Written as DNA, the CDR3 is TGCAGTGCTAGTCAACAGACAGCAACTAATGAAAAACTGTTTTTT.

The CDR3 spells CASSHGPLSYNEQFF. The CDR3 nucleotides read TGCGCCAGCAGCCACGGACCCTTATCCTACAATGAGCAGTTCTTC. The chain has TRBV4-1 and TRBJ2-1, with D unclear. This CDR3 comprises 15 residues. Trimming removed 3 bases at V and 1 base at J, with 10 bases between. CDR1 is MGHRA and CDR2 is YSYEKL in the germline V gene.

This chain connects TRBV18 to TRBJ2-7, with D possibly TRBD1 on 6 matching bases. This CDR3 is 15 amino acids long. Germline assignment: CDR1 KGHSH and CDR2 LQKENI. V gave up 3 bases and J gave up 4 bases, with 16 bases separating them. As DNA, the CDR3 is TGTGCCAGCTCACCGCCAGGGAAAACAGGGTACGAGCAGTACTTC. Translation gives CASSPPGKTGYEQYF. The full variable domain, in which reference TRBV18 and TRBJ2-7 provide the parts outside the CDR3, is NAGVMQNPRHLVRRRGQEARLRCSPMKGHSHVYWYRQLPEEGLKFMVYLQKENIIDESGMPKERFSAEFPKEGPSILRIQQVVRGDSAAYFCASSPPGKTGYEQYFGPGTRLTVT.

The V gene is TRBV3-1 (or the pseudogene TRBV3-2), the J gene TRBJ2-3, with 7 bases that match TRBD1. This CDR3 region has 15 residues. The V segment lost 3 bases and the J segment 3 bases; nucleotides outside the gene matches: 6. Germline V gene lookup returns CDR1 LGHDT and CDR2 YNNKEL (reference sequence). This CDR3 reads CASSQDRSRTDTQYF. In nucleotides, the CDR3 is TGTGCCAGCAGCCAGGACAGGAGTCGAACAGATACGCAGTATTTT.

The V and J genes are TRBV19 and TRBJ1-3, with 8 bases that match TRBD1. V shed 7 bases, J shed 0 bases, and the junction held 17 bases outside the gene matches. Germline assignment: CDR1 LNHDA and CDR2 SQIVND (reference sequence). The CDR3 is made up of 19 amino acids. The CDR3 DNA is TGTGCCAGTATGGGATTTATCGGGACAGGTGATTTCTCTGGAAACACCATATATTTT. Protein: CASMGFIGTGDFSGNTIYF.